The 5 T cell receptor beta chains below were found in one sample sequenced in a study of blood T cell repertoires in COVID-19. The table came from immunoSEQ multiplex PCR; TCRdb's copy has only in-frame clones and leaves some out. Of 30,000 to 35,000 clones in the sample, less than 85% are singletons; the top ten hold roughly 15%. Specimen: peripheral blood. Receptors originate from a human donor with acute or convalescent COVID-19. The donor label of this sample is uncertain.

The gene calls are TRBV28 and TRBJ1-2; 7 bases are shared with TRBD1. Losses at the gene ends were 6 bases for V and 4 bases for J; bases not matched to a gene: 5. Germline assignment: CDR1 MDHEN and CDR2 SYDVKM. The length of the CDR3 is 13 residues. The CDR3 nucleotides read TGTGCCAGCAGCTCGGGACAGCTCTATGGCTACACCTTC. It codes for CASSSGQLYGYTF.

The V call is TRBV29-1, the J call TRBJ1-3; no definite D call. Per germline, CDR1 SQVTM and CDR2 ANQGSEA. This CDR3 has 13 amino acids. V was trimmed by 4 bases and J by 0 bases, leaving 7 bases between them. The CDR3, as DNA: TGCAGCGTTGGGGAGGGCTCTGGAAACACCATATATTTT. Its protein is CSVGEGSGNTIYF.

The chain carries TRBV5-4 and TRBJ1-1, with 9 bases identical to TRBD1. Germline-derived CDR1 and CDR2 are SGHNT and YYREEE (reference sequence). The V and J ends lost 2 bases and 11 bases, in that order; junction bases with no gene match: 13. CDR3 length equals 15 residues. The CDR3 sequence is CASSFRDRVGVEAFF. The CDR3 nucleotides read TGTGCCAGCAGCTTTCGGGACAGGGTGGGGGTAGAGGCTTTCTTT.

V usage is TRBV29-1 and J usage is TRBJ1-2, with D unclear. The CDR3 consists of 11 residues. The germline CDR1 and CDR2 sequences are SQVTM and ANQGSEA. Trimming shortened V by 8 bases and J by 8 bases, and 15 bases separated the two germline ends. The CDR3 here is CSSLGLRGYTF. CDR3 DNA sequence: TGCAGCTCCCTTGGTCTGCGGGGCTACACCTTC.

The genes are TRBV6-1 and TRBJ2-7; 11 bases map to TRBD2. The V segment lost 3 bases and the J segment 2 bases; nucleotides outside the gene matches: 3. The CDR3 has 15 residues. Looked up from germline, CDR1 is MNHNS and CDR2 is SASEGT. The CDR3 DNA reads as TGTGCCAGCAGTGAGATAGCGGGGGGGCCCTACGAGCAGTACTTC. It is translated as CASSEIAGGPYEQYF.